These T cell receptor beta chains were read from a single sample in a study of regulatory T cells in long-lasting Graves disease. One entry per CDR3 protein results from TCRdb running MiXCR on the multiplex PCR reads. The sample shows roughly 610,000 distinct CDR3 sequences, about 15% of them seen only once. The same data also went into a second study, on T cells in Graves' hyperthyroidism and ophthalmopathy.

The material sequenced was peripheral blood mononuclear cells (PBMCs), taken at new diagnosis, from a patient treated with antithyroid drugs. The receptors were gathered from a woman between 25 and 40 years old with Graves disease. Each CDR3 is given with its conserved first and last residue. D genes are given only for firm matches. Not every row has a clone size; where given, it reads once, few, many or a size class.

j_call d_call clone_size v_call cdr3_nt cdr3_aa
TRBJ2-1 TRBD2 many TRBV20-1 TGCAGTGCTAGCCGACTAGCGGGAGCATATGAGCAGTTCTTC CSASRLAGAYEQFF
TRBJ1-5 - few TRBV27 TGTGCCAGCAGTTTATCGGAAACAGGGAGTGGGGGGCCCCAGCATTTT CASSLSETGSGGPQHF
TRBJ2-6 TRBD2 few TRBV5-1 TGCGCCAGCAGCTTGCGACTAGCGGGATTCTCTGGGGCCAACGTCCTGACTTTC CASSLRLAGFSGANVLTF
TRBJ1-2 TRBD1 many TRBV5-1 TGCGCCAGCAGCGAATCCAGGGGGGAGCATGGCTACACCTTC CASSESRGEHGYTF
TRBJ2-3 - many TRBV20-1 TGCAGTGCTCCCCGGGACGGATCAGATACGCAGTATTTT CSAPRDGSDTQYF
TRBJ2-5 TRBD1 - TRBV9 TGTGCCAGCAGCGAAAGACAGGGTGGGTCCAGGGAGACCCAGTACTTC CASSERQGGSRETQYF
TRBJ2-7 - few TRBV13 TGTGCCAGCAGCTCACGGGGCGCAAGCTACGAGCAGTACTTC CASSSRGASYEQYF
TRBJ2-7 - many TRBV3-1 TGTGCCAGCAGCCAGCCTCTAGCGCCCTACGAGCAGTACTTC CASSQPLAPYEQYF
TRBJ1-2 - many TRBV7-2 TGTGCCAGCAGCTCCACCGGGGGGCTGGGAGGCTACACCTTC CASSSTGGLGGYTF
TRBJ1-3 - - TRBV20-1 TGCAGTGCTAGAAAGGGGGTTGGAAACACCATATATTTT CSARKGVGNTIYF
TRBJ2-7 - many TRBV20-1 TGCAGTGCCATAGCCCGACTCCAGAACACATACGAGCAGTACTTC CSAIARLQNTYEQYF
TRBJ1-2 TRBD1 - TRBV9 TGTGCCAGCAGCGTAGCCAAGGACAGGACGAAAAGCTACTATGGCTACACCTTC CASSVAKDRTKSYYGYTF
TRBJ2-7 - few TRBV3-1 TGTGCCAGCAGCCAGGATATGGGTGCTTTCGTGTACGAGCAGTACTTC CASSQDMGAFVYEQYF
TRBJ2-7 - many TRBV15 TGTGCCACCAGCATAGGCGGCTACGAGCAGTACTTC CATSIGGYEQYF
TRBJ1-1 - few TRBV7-2 TGTGCCAGCAGCTTAGACAGGGAGTTTGATGCTTTCTTT CASSLDREFDAFF
TRBJ2-4 - - TRBV5-4 TGTGCCAGCAGCTTCGGAGGGGGAGCCAAAAACATTCAGTACTTC CASSFGGGAKNIQYF
TRBJ2-1 TRBD2 - TRBV29-1 TGCAGCGTAGAGGAGCTAGCGGGGGGGGTTCCTGGGGATGAGCAGTTCTTC CSVEELAGGVPGDEQFF
TRBJ2-1 TRBD2 many TRBV18 TGTGCCAGCTCATCAACGGGGGGCAATGAGCAGTTCTTC CASSSTGGNEQFF
TRBJ2-6 - - TRBV7-9 TGTGCCAGCAGCCCCCTTGGGGCCAACGTCCTGACTTTC CASSPLGANVLTF
TRBJ2-1 TRBD2 many TRBV15 TGTGCCACCAGCAGAGATCTGGGCGGGAGTAATCACAATGAGCAGTTCTTC CATSRDLGGSNHNEQFF